Sequencing of this TCR beta chain was carried out in a study of human T cells and chemical hapten exposure. Study outcomes and limitations: Expanded TCRs grouped into significantly more large CDR3 similarity clusters than controls produced.

This clonotype was seen ten or more times. Its antigen is not known. TCRdb passed the RACE reads through MiXCR, listing each CDR3 protein once. The table has fewer than 90,000 distinct CDR3 sequences, 5% to 8.5% seen once; the top ten hold approximately 1.3%. This sample's time point: patch test 2, 6 weeks after DPC sensitization. The treatment here: therapeutic diphenylcyclopropenone sensitization with weekly scalp DPC. Extraction of total RNA was performed on unfractionated whole blood. The length of the CDR3 is 13 residues. Deletions cut 3 bases from V and 1 base from J, with 4 bases between. The germline V gene has CDR1 SEHNR and CDR2 FQNEAQ (reference sequence).

The chain couples TRBV7-9 to TRBJ1-5; D is ambiguous. This sample comprised whole blood, obtained in connection with sensitization to the hapten diphenylcyclopropenone (DPC). This TCR was sampled from a woman in her 30s with alopecia areata. Some clones in this sample may be carry-over from other donors' samples. The CDR3 loop reads CASSFSSNQPQHF. The CDR3 coding sequence is TGTGCCAGCAGCTTTTCGAGCAATCAGCCCCAGCATTTT.